This entry lists 24 T cell receptor beta chains sequenced from one sample in a study of early T cells in non-severe SARS-CoV-2 infection. MiXCR, run by TCRdb on the 5' RACE reads, gives a single entry per CDR3 protein. The sample gives about 84,000 distinct CDR3 sequences, around 10% of which show up once; under 3% is in the top ten. The sample comprised whole blood. Receptor source: an adult who was a healthcare worker with PCR-confirmed SARS-CoV-2 infection or an uninfected control (not recorded which).

This clonotype appeared a few times. The J gene is TRBJ2-5, the V gene TRBV12-5, with 8 bases identical to TRBD1. CDR3 length equals 17 residues. CDR1 is LGHNT and CDR2 is FRNRAP in the germline V gene. V was clipped by 7 bases and J by 4 bases; unmatched bases: 17. The CDR3, as DNA: TGTGCTAGTGCCATTAGACCCGGGACAGGCGCGCTAGAGACCCAGTACTTC. Encoded protein: CASAIRPGTGALETQYF.

This clonotype was detected only a few times. This rearrangement joins TRBV19 to TRBJ2-3; D tentatively fits TRBD1 or TRBD2 (5 bases each). Looked up from germline, CDR1 is LNHDA and CDR2 is SQIVND (reference sequence). With 5 bases removed from V and 7 bases from J, the gap between germline ends came to 16 bases. This CDR3 region has 14 residues. This CDR3 is CASSQAAGANTQYF. CDR3 bases: TGTGCCAGTAGTCAGGCGGCCGGGGCTAATACGCAGTATTTT.

This clonotype was observed a few times. The chain joins TRBV18 to TRBJ2-7; perhaps TRBD1 as D (5 bases). Trimming pared 3 bases from V and 2 bases from J, leaving 14 bases between. This CDR3 spans 15 amino acids. In germline, CDR1 is KGHSH, CDR2 LQKENI. This CDR3 reads CASSPTPGIAYEQYF. CDR3 nucleotide sequence: TGTGCCAGCTCACCGACGCCAGGGATCGCCTACGAGCAGTACTTC.

DNA for the CDR3: TGTGCCAGCAGACCCAAGTGGGAGGGGGTCTACAATGAGCAGTTCTTC. It translates to CASRPKWEGVYNEQFF. This rearrangement joins TRBV7-9 to TRBJ2-1; tentatively, D is TRBD2 (7 bases). Deletions cut 6 bases from V and 3 bases from J, with 18 bases between. Germline V gives CDR1 SEHNR, CDR2 FQNEAQ (reference sequence). This CDR3 comprises 16 residues.

Only a few counts were recorded for this clonotype. V gene TRBV29-1 combines with J gene TRBJ2-5; 10 nucleotides match TRBD2. The CDR3 spans 14 residues. CDR1 and CDR2 from the germline V gene are SQVTM and ANQGSEA. V shed 6 bases and J 5 bases; nucleotides not matched to a gene: 9. The CDR3 region is CSVSSGRSGETQYF. CDR3 sequence (DNA): TGCAGCGTCTCTAGCGGGAGATCGGGGGAGACCCAGTACTTC.

In this sample, this clonotype turned up a few times. V gene TRBV5-1 combines with J gene TRBJ2-2, with D unclear. Germline V gives CDR1 SGHRS, CDR2 YFSETQ. Trimming shortened V by 2 bases and J by 3 bases, and 8 bases separated the two germline ends. CDR3 size: 14 residues. The CDR3 region is CASSFKGDTGELFF. The CDR3 DNA reads as TGCGCCAGCAGCTTTAAAGGAGACACCGGGGAGCTGTTTTTT.

The rearrangement uses TRBV11-2 and TRBJ2-7, with TRBD1 matching 8 bases. The CDR3 length is 14 residues. Germline V gives CDR1 SGHAT, CDR2 FQNNGV. The V segment lost 4 bases and the J segment 2 bases; nucleotides outside the gene matches: 4. The DNA of the CDR3 is TGTGCCAGCAGCTCGTGGGACAGGACCTACGAGCAGTACTTC. Translation gives CASSSWDRTYEQYF.

This clonotype occurred many times. V and J are TRBV5-6 and TRBJ2-3; TRBD2 might be the D (5 bases). The V and J ends lost 3 bases and 1 base respectively, with 12 bases between them. The CDR3 is 15 amino acids. The germline CDR1 and CDR2 sequences are SGHDT and YYEEEE. CDR3 DNA sequence: TGTGCCAGCAGCTCCCTCGGGAAGGGCACAGATACGCAGTATTTT. As protein: CASSSLGKGTDTQYF.

This clonotype has just one count. The chain joins TRBV28 to TRBJ2-7, with D possibly being TRBD1 (5 bases). CDR3 length: 13 residues. Germline V lookup: CDR1 MDHEN, CDR2 SYDVKM. V shed 5 bases and J shed 6 bases, with 14 bases lying between them. The CDR3 DNA follows: TGTGCCAGCAGTCCGGGCCAGGGAACCGAGCAGTACTTC. Translation gives CASSPGQGTEQYF.

This clonotype was seen ten or more times. This chain joins TRBV6-1 and TRBJ2-5; tentatively, D is TRBD2 (5 bases). CDR3 length equals 14 residues. Germline V gives CDR1 MNHNS, CDR2 SASEGT. V gave up 4 bases and J gave up 1 base, with 10 bases separating them. The CDR3 nucleotides are TGTGCCAGCAGTGGAGGACTGTTCCAAGAGACCCAGTACTTC. As protein: CASSGGLFQETQYF.

This clonotype was observed a handful of times. This chain uses TRBV11-2 with TRBJ2-3, with D uncertain. The CDR3 is 14 residues long. V shed 2 bases and J shed 0 bases, with 6 bases lying between them. The germline V gene encodes CDR1 SGHAT and CDR2 FQNNGV. The CDR3 here is CASSLQASTDTQYF. The CDR3 DNA sequence: TGTGCCAGCAGCTTACAAGCTAGCACAGATACGCAGTATTTT.

The sample holds many counts of this clonotype. The genes are TRBV28 and TRBJ2-5, with TRBD1 identical over 7 bases. CDR1 and CDR2 (germline): MDHEN, SYDVKM. With 5 bases clipped from V and 4 bases from J, the junction kept 7 bases outside the gene matches. The CDR3 loop spans 14 amino acids. In DNA form, the CDR3 reads TGTGCCAGCAGTGTTGCGACAGGGCCAGAGACCCAGTACTTC. As protein: CASSVATGPETQYF. Full variable domain (outside the CDR3, taken from reference TRBV28 and TRBJ2-5): DVKVTQSSRYLVKRTGEKVFLECVQDMDHENMFWYRQDPGLGLRLIYFSYDVKMKEKGDIPEGYSVSREKKERFSLILESASTNQTSMYLCASSVATGPETQYFGPGTRLLVL.

This clonotype has at least ten counts. This chain joins TRBV19 and TRBJ2-2; the match to TRBD2 covers 16 bases. Germline trimming cut 5 bases from V and 4 bases from J; bases unmatched to any gene: 7. Germline CDR1 LNHDA, CDR2 SQIVND (reference sequence). CDR3 size: 18 residues. The CDR3 reads CASSPGLAGGPGTGELFF. DNA of the CDR3: TGTGCCAGTAGTCCGGGACTAGCGGGAGGGCCGGGCACCGGGGAGCTGTTTTTT. Together with reference TRBV19 and TRBJ2-2, the CDR3 gives the full variable domain: DGGITQSPKYLFRKEGQNVTLSCEQNLNHDAMYWYRQDPGQGLRLIYYSQIVNDFQKGDIAEGYSVSREKKESFPLTVTSAQKNPTAFYLCASSPGLAGGPGTGELFFGEGSRLTVL.

This clonotype was observed many times. This chain uses TRBV6-2 or TRBV6-3 with TRBJ2-6; D gene ambiguous. The V end lost 7 bases, the J end lost 2 bases, and 12 bases lay between the germline ends. The CDR3 has 15 residues. Germline V gives CDR1 MNHEY, CDR2 SVGEGT. This chain's CDR3 is CASTLVRTGANVLTF. CDR3 DNA sequence: TGTGCCAGCACTCTGGTTAGGACTGGGGCCAACGTCCTGACTTTC.

This clonotype was seen ten or more times. The chain couples TRBV5-1 to TRBJ2-7; 7 nucleotides match TRBD1. There are 14 residues in the CDR3. Unmatched junction bases numbered 5, after V lost 3 bases and J lost 2 bases. Germline CDR1 and CDR2: SGHRS and YFSETQ. CDR3 sequence: CASSSKTGTYEQYF. As DNA, the CDR3 is TGCGCCAGCAGCTCTAAGACAGGGACCTACGAGCAGTACTTC.

In this sample, this clonotype turned up a few times. This CDR3 reads CASSFTLTGQVTYEQYF. Here the CDR3 DNA reads TGTGCCAGCAGTTTTACCTTGACGGGACAGGTGACCTACGAGCAGTACTTC. The rearrangement links TRBV28 to TRBJ2-7; TRBD1 matches at 8 bases. The CDR3 is 17 residues long. Germline-derived CDR1 and CDR2 are MDHEN and SYDVKM. The V and J ends lost 3 bases and 2 bases, in that order; junction bases with no gene match: 12.

This clonotype was counted ten times or more. This sequence joins TRBV24-1 and TRBJ1-1, with 7 bases aligning to TRBD1. This CDR3 contains 13 residues. The V segment lost 3 bases and the J segment 7 bases; nucleotides outside the gene matches: 4. Looked up from germline, CDR1 is KGHDR and CDR2 is SFDVKD. CDR3 bases: TGTGCCACCAGTGATCCTGGGACAGTTGAAGCTTTCTTT. It encodes CATSDPGTVEAFF.

This clonotype appeared many times. The V gene is TRBV6-2 or TRBV6-3, the J gene TRBJ1-6; no reliable D call. The CDR3 has 13 residues. The ends were cut back, 6 bases at V and 6 bases at J, with 9 bases in the middle. Germline V CDR1 and CDR2: MNHEY, SVGEGT. Written as DNA, the CDR3 is TGTGCCAGCAGAAACCCCCCTAATTCACCCCTCCACTTT. Translated, it gives CASRNPPNSPLHF.

The sample holds a few counts of this clonotype. V and J are TRBV11-2 and TRBJ2-1, with D unresolved. Trimming removed 0 bases from V and 6 bases from J, with 9 bases in between. CDR3 size: 14 residues. From germline, CDR1 is SGHAT and CDR2 FQNNGV. The DNA for the CDR3 is TGTGCCAGCAGCTTAGAGGGCAGTATCAATGAGCAGTTCTTC. Protein sequence: CASSLEGSINEQFF.

This clonotype was observed a few times. This chain joins TRBV5-1 and TRBJ2-7; D not certain. V was clipped by 4 bases and J by 5 bases, with 7 bases between them. Germline CDR1 reads SGHRS; CDR2 reads YFSETQ. The CDR3 has 11 residues. This CDR3 is CASSDLDEQYF. The CDR3 bases are TGCGCCAGCAGCGACCTAGACGAGCAGTACTTC.

V usage is TRBV7-2 and J usage is TRBJ1-2; D not certain. V lost 0 bases to trimming and J lost 0 bases, with 5 bases between them. CDR3 length: 14 amino acids. Germline loops: CDR1 SGHTA, CDR2 FQGNSA. The CDR3 coding sequence is TGTGCCAGCAGCTTAGCAGACGCTAACTATGGCTACACCTTC. This translates into CASSLADANYGYTF.

V and J are TRBV19 and TRBJ2-5; 14 nucleotides agree with TRBD2. From germline, CDR1 is LNHDA and CDR2 SQIVND (reference sequence). Unmatched junction bases numbered 1, after V lost 4 bases and J lost 3 bases. The CDR3 has 15 residues. The CDR3 reads CASSKGLAGEETQYF. The DNA of the CDR3 is TGTGCCAGTAGTAAGGGACTAGCGGGAGAAGAGACCCAGTACTTC.

The chain joins TRBV28 to TRBJ1-6; D is unresolved. Between the trimmed V and J ends, which lost 6 bases and 10 bases, there was a span of 10 bases. Per the germline V gene, CDR1 is MDHEN and CDR2 is SYDVKM. This CDR3 has 12 amino acids. In DNA form, the CDR3 reads TGTGCCAGCAGGGCAGCCTCATCACCCCTCCACTTT. Residues: CASRAASSPLHF. Full variable domain (remainder filled in from reference TRBV28 and TRBJ1-6): DVKVTQSSRYLVKRTGEKVFLECVQDMDHENMFWYRQDPGLGLRLIYFSYDVKMKEKGDIPEGYSVSREKKERFSLILESASTNQTSMYLCASRAASSPLHFGNGTRLTVT.

The chain recombines TRBV6-2 or TRBV6-3 with TRBJ2-1; a possible D gene is TRBD1 (6 bases). CDR1 is MNHEY, CDR2 SVGEGT, per germline. This CDR3 contains 15 residues. V was pared by 5 bases and J by 2 bases, with 13 bases between. CDR3 sequence reads: CASSHREAPYNEQFF. CDR3 coding DNA: TGTGCCAGCAGTCACAGGGAAGCCCCCTACAATGAGCAGTTCTTC.